The sample holds many counts of the clone carrying this TCR beta chain. Its antigen is currently unknown. This sample is drawn from a study of T cells in Graves' hyperthyroidism and ophthalmopathy. Study overall: Upon initial diagnosis and before any treatment, peripheral blood was collected.

Researchers defined stable Graves' hyperthyroidism as no ophthalmopathy progression within 18 months. Uncontrolled infection, other autoimmune disease, pregnancy and lactation each barred patients from inclusion. RNA transcripts served as the template for amplifying TCR beta CDR3 regions. During a first-round RT-PCR of the TCR CDR3, the HTBI primer set was used. TCRdb itself ran the multiplex PCR reads through MiXCR, one entry per CDR3 protein. The sample gives fewer than 550,000 distinct CDR3 sequences, 15% to 18% of which show up once; roughly 8% is in the top ten. Study results and caveats: Ophthalmopathy prediction by the model preceded onset by a median about 6.3 months.

CDR3 length: 14 amino acids. V gave up 5 bases and J gave up 7 bases; unmatched junction bases: 5. CDR1 is KGHDR and CDR2 is SFDVKD in the germline V gene. The clonotype originates from a woman younger than 35 with Graves' hyperthyroidism. The V call is TRBV24-1, the J call TRBJ2-7; 12 bases line up with TRBD1. The specimen was blood. The CDR3 loop is CATSAGQGAGEQYF. The CDR3 region has the DNA TGTGCCACCAGTGCGGGACAGGGGGCAGGGGAGCAGTACTTC.